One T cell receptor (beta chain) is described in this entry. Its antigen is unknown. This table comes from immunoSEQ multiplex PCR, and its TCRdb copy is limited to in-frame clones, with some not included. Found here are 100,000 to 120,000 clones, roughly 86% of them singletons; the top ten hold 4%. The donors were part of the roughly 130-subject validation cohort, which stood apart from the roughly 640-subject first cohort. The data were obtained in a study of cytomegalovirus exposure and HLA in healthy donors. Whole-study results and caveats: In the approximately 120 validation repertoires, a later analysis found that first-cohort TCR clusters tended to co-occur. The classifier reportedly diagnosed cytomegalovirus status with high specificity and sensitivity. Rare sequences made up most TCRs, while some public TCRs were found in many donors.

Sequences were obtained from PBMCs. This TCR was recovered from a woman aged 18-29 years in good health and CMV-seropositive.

CDR3 sequence reads: CASSPGGLPPANEQFF. The CDR3 bases are TGCGCCAGCAGCCCGGGGGGCTTACCTCCCGCCAATGAGCAGTTCTTC. The J gene is TRBJ2-1, the V gene TRBV5-1; D perhaps matches TRBD2 (7 bases). The V and J ends lost 4 bases and 6 bases respectively, with 20 bases between them. The CDR3 has 16 residues. In germline, CDR1 is SGHRS, CDR2 YFSETQ.